This T cell receptor (beta chain) was captured by sequencing in a study of long-term antiretroviral therapy in people with HIV. The assay, immunoSEQ v3.0, was run at survey level. This table comes from immunoSEQ multiplex PCR, and its TCRdb copy is limited to in-frame clones, with some not included. Of around 13,000 clones listed, approximately 80% were seen once; the top ten hold about 12%. This TCR derives from a man aged 40-55 years with HIV. The sequenced sample was unsorted PBMCs, obtained 3.2 years before starting antiretroviral therapy.

The CDR3, as DNA: TGCGCCAGCAGCTTGGAAGGGGGCGCGGGAGGCTACACCTTC. This codes for CASSLEGGAGGYTF. The rearrangement uses TRBV5-1 and TRBJ1-2; 7 positions agree with TRBD1. The CDR3 spans 14 residues. V shed 0 bases, J shed 8 bases, and the junction held 7 bases outside the gene matches. From germline, CDR1 is SGHRS and CDR2 YFSETQ. Drawing the rest from reference TRBV5-1 and TRBJ1-2, the complete variable domain is KAGVTQTPRYLIKTRGQQVTLSCSPISGHRSVSWYQQTPGQGLQFLFEYFSETQRNKGNFPGRFSGRQFSNSRSEMNVSTLELGDSALYLCASSLEGGAGGYTFGSGTRLTVV.